Listed here are 4 T cell receptor beta chains from one sample, sequenced in a study of blood T cell repertoires in COVID-19. Profiled with immunoSEQ multiplex PCR; TCRdb holds only in-frame clones, not every one. The sample shows about 200,000 clones, approximately 81% of them seen only once. The sequencing sample was made of peripheral blood. Every receptor here comes from a woman aged 80 or over with acute or convalescent COVID-19.

The J gene is TRBJ1-5, the V gene TRBV4-3; D is ambiguous. With 0 bases removed from V and 7 bases from J, the gap between germline ends came to 7 bases. CDR3 size: 13 residues. The germline gives CDR1 LGHNA, CDR2 YSLEER. The CDR3 DNA sequence: TGCGCCAGCAGCCAAGATCTTCAGCAGCCCCAGCATTTT. Protein product: CASSQDLQQPQHF.

This clone was observed a few times. CDR3 DNA sequence: TGTGCCAGCAGCTCCCCCCTAGCGGGAGGGACCGGGGAGCTGTTTTTT. Protein product: CASSSPLAGGTGELFF. The chain couples TRBV7-2 to TRBJ2-2; 12 positions match TRBD2. Germline-derived CDR1 and CDR2 are SGHTA and FQGNSA. The CDR3 runs to 16 residues. With V trimmed by 4 bases and J by 5 bases, 5 bases remained unmatched.

V usage is TRBV7-2 and J usage is TRBJ2-7; maybe TRBD1 (5 bases). The germline CDR1 and CDR2 sequences are SGHTA and FQGNSA. V lost 5 bases and J 3 bases, leaving 14 bases between the germline ends. The CDR3 has 14 residues. The CDR3 loop is CASSPPGLVYEQYF. Here the CDR3 DNA reads TGTGCCAGCAGCCCCCCAGGGCTAGTCTACGAGCAGTACTTC.

J is TRBJ2-5 and V is TRBV9, with D maybe TRBD1 (6 bases). V dropped 0 bases and J dropped 7 bases, with 22 bases sitting between them. Germline loops: CDR1 SGDLS, CDR2 YYNGEE. This CDR3 spans 17 amino acids. CDR3 loop: CASSVGVSGYRDGTQYF. For the CDR3, the DNA is TGTGCCAGCAGCGTAGGTGTCTCCGGGTACAGGGATGGGACCCAGTACTTC. The full variable domain, rest sourced from reference TRBV9 and TRBJ2-5, is DSGVTQTPKHLITATGQRVTLRCSPRSGDLSVYWYQQSLDQGLQFLIQYYNGEERAKGNILERFSAQQFPDLHSELNLSSLELGDSALYFCASSVGVSGYRDGTQYFGPGTRLLVL.